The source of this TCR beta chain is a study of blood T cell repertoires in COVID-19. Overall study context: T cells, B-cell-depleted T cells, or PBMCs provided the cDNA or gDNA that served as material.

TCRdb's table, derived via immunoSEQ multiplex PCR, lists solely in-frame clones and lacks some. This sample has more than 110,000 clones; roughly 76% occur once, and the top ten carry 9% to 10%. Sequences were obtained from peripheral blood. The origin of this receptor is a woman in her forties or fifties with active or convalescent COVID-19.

The CDR3 loop is CASSQGAGEAFF. The DNA for the CDR3 is TGCGCCAGCTCCCAGGGGGCGGGTGAAGCTTTCTTT. The V gene is TRBV10-1, the J gene TRBJ1-1; 8 bases are a match to TRBD1. The length of the CDR3 is 12 residues. Germline V CDR1 and CDR2: WNHNN, SYGVQD (reference sequence). V lost 8 bases, J lost 7 bases, and 6 bases stayed unmatched.